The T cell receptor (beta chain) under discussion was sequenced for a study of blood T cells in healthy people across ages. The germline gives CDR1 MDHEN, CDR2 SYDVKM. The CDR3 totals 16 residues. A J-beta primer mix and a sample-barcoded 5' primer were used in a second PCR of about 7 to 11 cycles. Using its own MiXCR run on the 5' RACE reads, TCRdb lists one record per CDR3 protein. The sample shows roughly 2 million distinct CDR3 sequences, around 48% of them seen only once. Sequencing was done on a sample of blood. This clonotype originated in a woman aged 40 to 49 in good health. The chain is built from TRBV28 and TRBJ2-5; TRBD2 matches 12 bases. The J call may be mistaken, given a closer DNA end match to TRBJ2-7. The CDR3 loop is CASSFGRGLAGYEQYF. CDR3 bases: TGTGCCAGCAGTTTCGGGCGGGGACTAGCGGGCTACGAGCAGTACTTC.